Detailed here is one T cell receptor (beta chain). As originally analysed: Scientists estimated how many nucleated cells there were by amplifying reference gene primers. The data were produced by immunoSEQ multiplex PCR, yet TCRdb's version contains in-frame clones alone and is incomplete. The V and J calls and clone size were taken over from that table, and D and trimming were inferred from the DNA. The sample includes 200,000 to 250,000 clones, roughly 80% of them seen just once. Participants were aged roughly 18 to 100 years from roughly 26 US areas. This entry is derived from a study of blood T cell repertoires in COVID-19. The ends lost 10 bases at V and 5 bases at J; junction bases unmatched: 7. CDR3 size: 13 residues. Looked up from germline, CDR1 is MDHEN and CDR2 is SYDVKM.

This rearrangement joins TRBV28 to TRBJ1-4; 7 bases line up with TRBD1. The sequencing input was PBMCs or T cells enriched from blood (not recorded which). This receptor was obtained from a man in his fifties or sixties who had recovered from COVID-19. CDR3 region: CATDAGGNEKLFF. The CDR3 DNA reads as TGTGCCACCGATGCAGGGGGGAATGAAAAACTGTTTTTT. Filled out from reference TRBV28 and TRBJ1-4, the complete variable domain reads DVKVTQSSRYLVKRTGEKVFLECVQDMDHENMFWYRQDPGLGLRLIYFSYDVKMKEKGDIPEGYSVSREKKERFSLILESASTNQTSMYLCATDAGGNEKLFFGSGTQLSVL.